This T cell receptor (beta chain) was captured in a study of blood T cells in healthy people across ages. Using a J-beta primer mix together with a sample-barcoded 5' primer, a second PCR was run for about 7 to 12 cycles. No fewer than 3 million CDR3-containing paired-end reads came from each sample. From the 5' RACE reads, TCRdb called clonotypes with MiXCR, one entry per CDR3 protein. The table includes about 1,600,000 distinct CDR3 sequences, 42% detected once. Isolation of PBMCs gave at least 7 million cells per sample. CDR3 length: 12 residues. Germline V gives CDR1 DFQATT, CDR2 SNEGSKA (reference sequence).

This clonotype was obtained from a woman aged 18-29 years in good health. What was sequenced was blood. This chain uses TRBV20-1 with TRBJ2-5, with TRBD1 matching over 7 bases. The DNA end is more similar to TRBJ2-7, so the J call may be wrong. CDR3 DNA: TGCAGTGCTACTGGGACAGCCTACGAGCAGTACTTC. It specifies CSATGTAYEQYF.